This T cell receptor beta chain was recovered during a study of shared clonotypes between healthy human individuals. On the study more broadly: In total, the donors were a couple of women and a few men aged 18 to 49.

CD45RO-negative, CCR7-selected cells formed the naive CD8 fraction, which excluded terminally differentiated effector memory CD45RA+ cells. Donors were Caucasian adults residing in Nashville, Tennessee, USA. Libraries were prepared by immunoSEQ multiplex PCR; TCRdb keeps only in-frame clonotypes and omits some of them. The data show around 2.1 million clones, 90% to 95% seen once. Germline V CDR1 and CDR2: MDHEN, SYDVKM. Trimming at V came to 3 bases and at J to 7 bases, leaving 9 bases not matched to a gene. This CDR3 is built from 14 residues. Sequences were obtained from naive CD8+ T cells from PBMCs. The chain uses TRBV28 and TRBJ2-7; 7 nucleotides line up with TRBD2. The receptor was derived from a man aged 18-30 years in good health. Some clones in this sample may be carry-over from other donors' samples. The CDR3 DNA reads TGTGCCAGCAGTTTTTCAGGACTAGACGGTGAGCAGTACTTC. It codes for CASSFSGLDGEQYF.